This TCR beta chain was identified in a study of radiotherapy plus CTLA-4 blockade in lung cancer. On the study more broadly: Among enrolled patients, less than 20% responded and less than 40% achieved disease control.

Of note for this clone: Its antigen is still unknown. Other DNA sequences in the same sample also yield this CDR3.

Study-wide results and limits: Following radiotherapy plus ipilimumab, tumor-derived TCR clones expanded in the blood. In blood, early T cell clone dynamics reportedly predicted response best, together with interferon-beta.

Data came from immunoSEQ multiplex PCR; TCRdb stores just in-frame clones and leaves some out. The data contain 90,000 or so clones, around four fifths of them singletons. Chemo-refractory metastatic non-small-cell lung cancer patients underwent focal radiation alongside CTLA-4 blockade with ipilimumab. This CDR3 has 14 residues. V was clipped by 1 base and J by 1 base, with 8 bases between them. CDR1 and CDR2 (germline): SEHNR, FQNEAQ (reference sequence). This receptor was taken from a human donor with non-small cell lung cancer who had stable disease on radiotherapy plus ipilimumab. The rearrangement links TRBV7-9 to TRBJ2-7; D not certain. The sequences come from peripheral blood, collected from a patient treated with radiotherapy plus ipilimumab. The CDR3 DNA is TGTGCCAGCAGCTTAGACGGTTCGTCCTACGAGCAGTACTTC. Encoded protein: CASSLDGSSYEQYF. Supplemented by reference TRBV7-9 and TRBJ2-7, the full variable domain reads DTGVSQNPRHKITKRGQNVTFRCDPISEHNRLYWYRQTLGQGPEFLTYFQNEAQLEKSRLLSDRFSAERPKGSFSTLEIQRTEQGDSAMYLCASSLDGSSYEQYFGPGTRLTVT.